This T cell receptor beta chain was identified during a study of post-analysis software for immune sequencing data. Study overall: Disease trajectories encompassed relapsing-remitting, secondary progressive and progressive-relapsing multiple sclerosis. General study results and limits: Strong co-clustering by F measure was evident for samples that had been prepared in the same batch. Multiple sclerosis patients showed significantly lower normalized Chao1 diversity than controls did. When patients were compared with controls, a handful of TRBV segments were more frequent, TRBV5-6, TRBV5-1 and TRBV20-1 among them.

Sequencing libraries made from TCR beta cDNA carried unique molecular identifiers. Each sample of about 0.95 to 11 million input T cells yielded around 500,000 cDNA molecules, so each molecule approximated one T cell. TCRdb reprocessed the PCR reads via MiXCR and lists one record per CDR3 protein. The sample consists of approximately 770,000 distinct CDR3 sequences, about half of them appearing once. This clonotype was seen a handful of times. No antigen is known for it. J was trimmed by 2 bases and V by 10 bases; bases with no gene match: 8. This CDR3 is built from 14 residues. Germline CDR1 reads ENHRY; CDR2 reads SYGVKD.

Material for sequencing was blood. This chain connects TRBV10-3 to TRBJ2-7; 10 bases are a match to TRBD1. The receptor was derived from a girl between 5 and 17 years old with multiple sclerosis. CDR3 in DNA: TGTGCCACCATTCCGGGGACAGGGGCCTACGAGCAGTACTTC. Translation: CATIPGTGAYEQYF.